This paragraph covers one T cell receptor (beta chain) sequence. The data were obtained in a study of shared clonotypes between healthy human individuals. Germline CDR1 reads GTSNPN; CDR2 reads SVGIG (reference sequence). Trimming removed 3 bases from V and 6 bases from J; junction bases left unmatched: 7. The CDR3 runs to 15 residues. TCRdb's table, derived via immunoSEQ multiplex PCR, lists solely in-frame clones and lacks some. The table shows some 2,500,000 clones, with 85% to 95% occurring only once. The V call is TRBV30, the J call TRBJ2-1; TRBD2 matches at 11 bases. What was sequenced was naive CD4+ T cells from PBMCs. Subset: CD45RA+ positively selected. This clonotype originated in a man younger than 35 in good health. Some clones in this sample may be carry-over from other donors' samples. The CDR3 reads CAWSKLAGVPNEQFF. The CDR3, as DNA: TGTGCCTGGAGCAAACTAGCGGGAGTGCCCAATGAGCAGTTCTTC.